One and the same sample provided the 17 T cell receptor beta chains below, sequenced in a study of OX40 agonist ivuxolimab in advanced cancers. Produced via immunoSEQ multiplex PCR; TCRdb's table is partial and in-frame only. The sample consists of tens of thousands of clones, roughly 93% of them appearing once. Sequencing used CD4+ or CD8+ T cells sorted from blood, obtained in a trial of the OX40 agonist ivuxolimab. These TCRs come from an adult with an advanced solid tumor such as melanoma, head and neck, liver or kidney cancer.

The chain recombines TRBV7-6 with TRBJ2-2; D is possibly TRBD1 or TRBD2 (6 bases each). V was shortened by 5 bases and J by 8 bases, with 12 bases between the two germline ends. CDR1 is SGHVS and CDR2 is FNYEAQ in the germline V gene. This CDR3 is built from 13 residues. The CDR3 DNA sequence: TGTGCCAGCAGCCTCACGGGGGCTGGGGAGCTGTTTTTT. Its protein is CASSLTGAGELFF.

The CDR3 sequence is CASSLGIPAGPGNTIYF. The CDR3 region has the DNA TGTGCCAGCAGCTTAGGGATTCCTGCTGGCCCTGGAAACACCATATATTTT. The rearrangement joins TRBV7-2 to TRBJ1-3; D remains unclear. The CDR3 length is 17 residues. CDR1 and CDR2 (germline): SGHTA, FQGNSA. With 1 base removed from V and 2 bases from J, the gap between germline ends came to 15 bases.

This chain uses TRBV27 with TRBJ1-5; D gene ambiguous. Germline values: CDR1 MNHEY, CDR2 SMNVEV (reference sequence). The CDR3 loop spans 16 amino acids. With 0 bases removed from V and 2 bases from J, the gap between germline ends came to 11 bases. The CDR3 DNA reads TGTGCCAGCAGTTTATCGAGTGGAGTGGGCAATCAGCCCCAGCATTTT. Protein: CASSLSSGVGNQPQHF.

This chain's CDR3 is CASSLAGLRNEQYF. The CDR3 bases are TGTGCCAGCAGCTTAGCGGGCCTAAGGAACGAGCAGTACTTC. The rearrangement joins TRBV13 to TRBJ2-7, with no clear D. The CDR3 length is 14 residues. V lost 1 base, J lost 5 bases, and 12 bases lay in between. Germline loops: CDR1 PRHDT, CDR2 FYEKMQ (reference sequence).

The genes are TRBV27 and TRBJ1-5; TRBD1 matches at 10 bases. The CDR3 loop spans 15 amino acids. The J segment lost 8 bases and the V segment lost 6 bases, leaving 10 bases of the junction unmatched. Germline CDR1 MNHEY, CDR2 SMNVEV (reference sequence). The CDR3 DNA is TGTGCCAGCAGCCCAGGGACAGGGGCAGGGAAGCCCCAGCATTTT. Protein sequence: CASSPGTGAGKPQHF.

CDR3 region: CASSLKSLGYEQYF. The CDR3 bases are TGTGCCAGCAGCTTAAAGTCTTTGGGCTACGAGCAGTACTTC. The chain employs TRBV11-2 and TRBJ2-7; D remains ambiguous. V lost 2 bases to trimming and J lost 3 bases, with 11 bases between them. This CDR3 is 14 amino acids long. Germline loops: CDR1 SGHAT, CDR2 FQNNGV.

This chain links TRBV7-9 with TRBJ2-7; D unresolved. This CDR3 spans 13 amino acids. Germline-derived CDR1 and CDR2 are SEHNR and FQNEAQ (reference sequence). V lost 7 bases, J lost 0 bases, and 10 bases lay in between. CDR3 residues: CASTPISSYEQYF. In nucleotides, the CDR3 is TGTGCCAGCACCCCTATTAGCTCCTACGAGCAGTACTTC.

This chain connects TRBV7-9 to TRBJ1-1; D not certain. Germline assignment: CDR1 SEHNR and CDR2 FQNEAQ (reference sequence). The ends were cut back, 5 bases at V and 0 bases at J, with 4 bases in the middle. This CDR3 has 12 amino acids. CDR3 residues: CASSLLNTEAFF. In DNA, the CDR3 is TGTGCCAGCAGCCTGCTGAACACTGAAGCTTTCTTT.

This clone was detected a few times. The J gene is TRBJ2-3, the V gene TRBV6-4; 10 bases are shared with TRBD2. Germline V gene lookup returns CDR1 MRHNA and CDR2 SNTAGT. The CDR3 runs 14 residues. Unmatched junction bases numbered 6, after V lost 6 bases and J lost 6 bases. CDR3 DNA: TGTGCCAGCAGCCATTCTAGCGGGAGTGATACGCAGTATTTT. This encodes CASSHSSGSDTQYF.

This chain joins TRBV6-5 and TRBJ2-7, with D perhaps matching TRBD2 (6 bases). The germline V gene encodes CDR1 MNHEY and CDR2 SVGAGI. CDR3 length equals 15 residues. V was clipped by 5 bases and J by 6 bases, with 20 bases between them. The CDR3 is CASSPEDYTSLEQYF. In DNA form, the CDR3 reads TGTGCCAGCAGTCCGGAGGACTACACGAGCCTCGAGCAGTACTTC.

The genes are TRBV6-5 and TRBJ2-2; 9 bases align to TRBD1. The V and J ends lost 0 bases and 7 bases, in that order; junction bases with no gene match: 3. The germline gives CDR1 MNHEY, CDR2 SVGAGI. The length of the CDR3 is 15 residues. The CDR3 reads CASSYSQGAGGELFF. CDR3 DNA: TGTGCCAGCAGTTACTCACAGGGGGCTGGCGGGGAGCTGTTTTTT.

This sequence joins TRBV5-8 and TRBJ2-3; possible D gene TRBD1, 5 bases. Germline V gives CDR1 SGHTS, CDR2 YDEGEE. V shed 0 bases and J shed 4 bases, with 9 bases lying between them. The CDR3 contains 14 residues. The CDR3: CASSLGLGADTQYF. Written as DNA, the CDR3 is TGTGCCAGCAGCTTGGGATTAGGGGCAGATACGCAGTATTTT.

This clone has more than one count but fewer than ten. This chain joins TRBV9 and TRBJ1-1; TRBD1 is a possible D gene (5 bases). CDR1 and CDR2 (germline): SGDLS, YYNGEE. Trimming pared 4 bases from V and 7 bases from J, leaving 14 bases between. The CDR3 is 13 residues long. CDR3 residues: CASSPTAGSEAFF. Written as DNA, the CDR3 is TGTGCCAGCAGCCCCACGGCAGGGAGTGAAGCTTTCTTT.

The chain has TRBV7-9 and TRBJ1-1; 7 bases map to TRBD1. This CDR3 is 16 amino acids long. With 5 bases clipped from V and 1 base from J, the junction kept 10 bases outside the gene matches. Germline-derived CDR1 and CDR2 are SEHNR and FQNEAQ (reference sequence). CDR3 protein: CASSKSRTGWNTEAFF. The CDR3 DNA reads as TGTGCCAGCAGCAAATCCCGGACAGGATGGAACACTGAAGCTTTCTTT.

The V and J genes are TRBV2 and TRBJ2-3, with D tentatively TRBD2 (5 bases). V was trimmed by 3 bases and J by 6 bases, leaving 7 bases between them. The CDR3 has 12 amino acids. Looked up from germline, CDR1 is SNHLY and CDR2 is FYNNEI. Here the CDR3 reads CASSDRGDTQYF. The CDR3 DNA follows: TGTGCCAGCAGTGACCGAGGGGATACGCAGTATTTT. Complete variable domain (other parts from reference TRBV2 and TRBJ2-3): EPEVTQTPSHQVTQMGQEVILRCVPISNHLYFYWYRQILGQKVEFLVSFYNNEISEKSEIFDDQFSVERPDGSNFTLKIRSTKLEDSAMYFCASSDRGDTQYFGPGTRLTVL.

The chain employs TRBV7-8 and TRBJ1-1, with a tentative D call TRBD1 (5 bases). Trimming stripped 3 bases from V and 1 base from J, with 9 bases between. The CDR3 totals 14 residues. CDR1 and CDR2 from the germline V gene are SGHVS and FQNEAQ. The CDR3 region has the DNA TGTGCCAGCAGCTTGGCGGGGGGGAACACTGAAGCTTTCTTT. Protein: CASSLAGGNTEAFF.

The V call is TRBV5-4, the J call TRBJ2-6; the match to TRBD2 covers 9 bases. The junction had 11 bases not matched to a gene; V was cut back by 3 bases and J by 1 base. The CDR3 runs 19 residues. The germline gives CDR1 SGHNT, CDR2 YYREEE (reference sequence). The CDR3 DNA is TGTGCCAGCAGCTCCGATCGTAGCGGGAGCAAGTCTGGGGCCAACGTCCTGACTTTC. The encoded protein is CASSSDRSGSKSGANVLTF.